Presented here are 24 T cell receptor beta chains from one specimen sequenced in a study of blood T cell repertoires in COVID-19. Here immunoSEQ multiplex PCR was the method, and the copy in TCRdb shows in-frame clones only, minus some. The sample records over 200,000 clones, roughly 80% being singletons. Material for sequencing was PBMCs or T cells enriched from blood (not recorded which). The receptors here all came from a man in his fifties or sixties who had recovered from COVID-19.

The sample holds one count of this clone. The chain joins TRBV6-5 to TRBJ1-5; possibly TRBD1 for D (5 bases). This CDR3 has 14 amino acids. V lost 6 bases and J lost 6, with 15 bases in between. Germline values: CDR1 MNHEY, CDR2 SVGAGI. CDR3 DNA: TGTGCCAGCAGCAAACAGGTTTGGGTTCAGCCCCAGCATTTT. Its translation is CASSKQVWVQPQHF.

The rearrangement uses TRBV9 and TRBJ1-1; no firm D call. Trimming cost V 5 bases and J 3 bases, with 14 bases left between them. The CDR3 has 14 residues. CDR1 is SGDLS and CDR2 is YYNGEE in the germline V gene. The DNA of the CDR3 is TGTGCCAGCAGTCCCCGCGGGCGGGACACTGAAGCTTTCTTT. The encoded protein is CASSPRGRDTEAFF.

To note about this clone: A junction boundary mismatches the germline segment, possibly from a read error. V and J are TRBV7-7 and TRBJ2-1, with D possibly matching TRBD2 (6 bases). CDR3 size: 18 residues. Germline V CDR1 and CDR2: SSHAT, FNYEAQ (reference sequence). As DNA, the CDR3 is TGTGCTAGCAGCCAGCTCCTACCGGGACTTAGCTCCTACAATGAGCGGTTCTTC. It yields the protein CASSQLLPGLSSYNERFF.

The rearrangement joins TRBV11-3 to TRBJ2-5; possibly TRBD1 for D (6 bases). Germline CDR1 is SGHNT and CDR2 is YENEEA. The V end was cut by 5 bases, the J end by 4 bases, with 17 bases between. This CDR3 contains 15 residues. CDR3 loop: CASSPAGTRGETQYF. The CDR3 region has the DNA TGTGCCAGCAGCCCAGCCGGGACAAGAGGAGAGACCCAGTACTTC.

In this sample, this clone turned up once. The chain combines TRBV10-1 with TRBJ2-2; 11 bases match TRBD2. CDR1 and CDR2 from the germline V gene are WNHNN and SYGVQD (reference sequence). CDR3 length: 16 residues. J lost 2 bases, V lost 6 bases, and 5 bases had no gene match. The CDR3 spells CASSPTSGVNTGELFF. The CDR3 DNA follows: TGCGCCAGCAGCCCGACTAGCGGGGTAAACACCGGGGAGCTGTTTTTT.

V usage is TRBV2 and J usage is TRBJ2-7; no clear D. The CDR3 is made up of 16 amino acids. Germline V gene sequence: CDR1 SNHLY, CDR2 FYNNEI. The ends were cut back, 2 bases at V and 2 bases at J, with 16 bases in the middle. CDR3 DNA sequence: TGTGCCAGCAGTGAATCAAACAGCCAATTTGCCTACGAGCAGTACTTC. Translating gives CASSESNSQFAYEQYF.

J is TRBJ2-3 and V is TRBV7-3, with 7 bases that match TRBD2. The CDR3 loop spans 18 amino acids. Germline CDR1 SGHTA, CDR2 FQGTGA. Trimming took 0 bases from V and 2 from J; bases not matched to a gene: 11. CDR3 protein: CASSLTPLRRGNTDTQYF. DNA for the CDR3: TGTGCCAGCAGCTTAACCCCACTACGGCGGGGGAACACAGATACGCAGTATTTT.

V and J are TRBV7-2 and TRBJ2-3; D might be TRBD2 (6 bases). The CDR3 sequence is 18 residues long. CDR1 and CDR2 from the germline V gene are SGHTA and FQGNSA. V was clipped by 2 bases and J by 0 bases, with 18 bases between them. The DNA of the CDR3 is TGTGCCAGCAGCTTACGGTCCGGGGCGGGGATTAGCACAGATACGCAGTATTTT. Translating it yields CASSLRSGAGISTDTQYF. Based on the CDR3 plus reference TRBV7-2 and TRBJ2-3, the full variable domain is GAGVSQSPSNKVTEKGKDVELRCDPISGHTALYWYRQSLGQGLEFLIYFQGNSAPDKSGLPSDRFSAERTGGSVSTLTIQRTQQEDSAVYLCASSLRSGAGISTDTQYFGPGTRLTVL.

This clone was observed a handful of times. The chain is built from TRBV7-9 and TRBJ1-5, with 9 nucleotides matching TRBD1. The CDR3 loop spans 16 amino acids. The trim removed 2 bases at V and 6 bases at J, leaving 8 bases unmatched. CDR1 is SEHNR and CDR2 is FQNEAQ in the germline V gene (reference sequence). The CDR3 is CASSLYRTGVSQPQHF. CDR3 nucleotides: TGTGCCAGCAGCTTATACAGGACAGGGGTTAGTCAGCCCCAGCATTTT.

This chain joins TRBV7-8 and TRBJ2-5; D gene uncertain. The CDR3 sequence is 14 residues long. The germline V gene encodes CDR1 SGHVS and CDR2 FQNEAQ. V lost 3 bases, J lost 4 bases, and 12 bases lay in between. The DNA for the CDR3 is TGTGCCAGCAGCTTTTTTACGCGGATAGAGACCCAGTACTTC. Translated, it gives CASSFFTRIETQYF.

Regarding this clone: Other nucleotide sequences in the sample specify the same CDR3. The chain carries TRBV7-2 and TRBJ2-7; D is possibly TRBD2 (6 bases). The CDR3 length is 15 residues. V lost 3 bases to trimming and J lost 0 bases, with 12 bases between them. Germline V lookup: CDR1 SGHTA, CDR2 FQGNSA. Written as DNA, the CDR3 is TGTGCCAGCAGCTTGGCGGGGACCGCCTCCTACGAGCAGTACTTC. Translated, it gives CASSLAGTASYEQYF. Full variable domain (remainder filled in from reference TRBV7-2 and TRBJ2-7): GAGVSQSPSNKVTEKGKDVELRCDPISGHTALYWYRQSLGQGLEFLIYFQGNSAPDKSGLPSDRFSAERTGGSVSTLTIQRTQQEDSAVYLCASSLAGTASYEQYFGPGTRLTVT.

The J gene is TRBJ1-1, the V gene TRBV4-3; 7 bases fit TRBD1. CDR1 is LGHNA, CDR2 YSLEER, per germline. Trimming took 0 bases from V and 0 from J; bases not matched to a gene: 4. This CDR3 is built from 16 residues. In DNA form, the CDR3 reads TGCGCCAGCAGCCAAGAGCCGACAGGGTTGAACACTGAAGCTTTCTTT. Translation gives CASSQEPTGLNTEAFF.

The chain has TRBV3-1 (or the pseudogene TRBV3-2) and TRBJ1-1, with 7 positions matching TRBD1. Germline V gene lookup returns CDR1 LGHDT and CDR2 YNNKEL (reference sequence). After removal of 8 bases from V and 6 bases from J, the junction contained 9 bases not matched to a gene. CDR3 length: 13 amino acids. The CDR3 protein is CASHNRGGSEAFF. CDR3 in DNA: TGTGCCAGCCATAACAGGGGTGGCTCTGAAGCTTTCTTT.

The rearrangement uses TRBV19 and TRBJ1-4, with 8 bases lining up with TRBD1. Germline V gene data show CDR1 as LNHDA and CDR2 as SQIVND (reference sequence). With 0 bases clipped from V and 8 bases from J, the junction kept 11 bases outside the gene matches. The CDR3 length is 17 residues. This chain's CDR3 is CASSIDRSGGVGEKLFF. The CDR3 coding sequence is TGTGCCAGTAGTATAGACCGATCAGGGGGCGTAGGAGAAAAACTGTTTTTT. Full variable domain (outside the CDR3, taken from reference TRBV19 and TRBJ1-4): DGGITQSPKYLFRKEGQNVTLSCEQNLNHDAMYWYRQDPGQGLRLIYYSQIVNDFQKGDIAEGYSVSREKKESFPLTVTSAQKNPTAFYLCASSIDRSGGVGEKLFFGSGTQLSVL.

The chain has TRBV5-1 and TRBJ1-4; D might be TRBD1 (5 bases). Germline CDR1 and CDR2: SGHRS and YFSETQ. V dropped 0 bases and J dropped 6 bases, with 9 bases sitting between them. CDR3 length: 14 residues. CDR3 sequence (DNA): TGCGCCAGCAGCTTGGGGGGCGCGGATGAAAAACTGTTTTTT. Translated: CASSLGGADEKLFF.

The genes are TRBV7-2 and TRBJ1-2; 11 nucleotides line up with TRBD1. V dropped 5 bases and J dropped 7; count of bases not matched to a gene: 12. Germline lookup yields CDR1 SGHTA and CDR2 FQGNSA. CDR3 length: 16 residues. The CDR3 DNA sequence: TGTGCCAGCAGCACAGGGACAGGGGGTCCCTGGCGTGGCTACACCTTC. Encoded protein: CASSTGTGGPWRGYTF.

The chain combines TRBV5-5 with TRBJ1-1; D perhaps matches TRBD1 (6 bases). The CDR3 consists of 17 residues. Germline assignment: CDR1 SGHKS and CDR2 YYEKEE (reference sequence). V was pared by 1 base and J by 2 bases, with 18 bases between. The CDR3 sequence: CASSLTLGGGGNTEAFF. In DNA, the CDR3 is TGTGCCAGCAGCTTGACCCTCGGGGGAGGGGGTAACACTGAAGCTTTCTTT.

The chain couples TRBV27 to TRBJ2-7, with TRBD1 matching 10 bases. From germline, CDR1 is MNHEY and CDR2 SMNVEV (reference sequence). With V trimmed by 2 bases and J by 5 bases, 6 bases remained unmatched. The CDR3 sequence is 15 residues long. This CDR3 reads CASSLNRDRGHEQYF. In DNA form, the CDR3 reads TGTGCCAGCAGTTTAAACCGGGACAGGGGCCACGAGCAGTACTTC.

This clone was detected only once. V and J are TRBV2 and TRBJ1-5; D not certain. CDR1 and CDR2 (germline): SNHLY, FYNNEI. V dropped 0 bases and J dropped 5 bases, with 8 bases sitting between them. This CDR3 has 14 residues. The CDR3 is CASSEARNDQPQHF. The CDR3 region has the DNA TGTGCCAGCAGTGAAGCGCGCAATGATCAGCCCCAGCATTTT. Variable domain in full (rest from reference TRBV2 and TRBJ1-5): EPEVTQTPSHQVTQMGQEVILRCVPISNHLYFYWYRQILGQKVEFLVSFYNNEISEKSEIFDDQFSVERPDGSNFTLKIRSTKLEDSAMYFCASSEARNDQPQHFGDGTRLSIL.

This clone was counted a single time. V gene TRBV23-1 combines with J gene TRBJ2-1; 9 bases align to TRBD1. TRBV23-1 carries the ORF label, with uncertain function. The CDR3 consists of 19 residues. The V segment lost 2 bases and the J segment 8 bases; nucleotides outside the gene matches: 19. CDR3 residues: CASSQPPPTGGVFFDEQFF. The CDR3, as DNA: TGCGCCAGCAGTCAACCCCCCCCGACAGGGGGGGTTTTCTTCGATGAGCAGTTCTTC.

In its sample, this clone was seen a few times. This rearrangement joins TRBV6-6 to TRBJ2-7, with 9 bases matching TRBD1. Per germline, CDR1 MNHNY and CDR2 SVGAGI (reference sequence). The CDR3 sequence is 15 residues long. Unmatched junction bases numbered 6, after V lost 2 bases and J lost 4 bases. The CDR3 nucleotides read TGTGCCAGCAGTTACCTCTTGACAGGGGGGTACGAGCAGTACTTC. Protein sequence: CASSYLLTGGYEQYF.

J is TRBJ1-1 and V is TRBV5-6; maybe TRBD1 (6 bases). Germline loops: CDR1 SGHDT, CDR2 YYEEEE. V was trimmed by 0 bases and J by 3 bases, leaving 12 bases between them. This CDR3 has 15 amino acids. CDR3 nucleotide sequence: TGTGCCAGCAGCTTGGCCCCCAGGGGAGACACTGAAGCTTTCTTT. Its protein product is CASSLAPRGDTEAFF. Based on the CDR3 plus reference TRBV5-6 and TRBJ1-1, the full variable domain is DAGVTQSPTHLIKTRGQQVTLRCSPKSGHDTVSWYQQALGQGPQFIFQYYEEEERQRGNFPDRFSGHQFPNYSSELNVNALLLGDSALYLCASSLAPRGDTEAFFGQGTRLTVV.

The chain has TRBV4-2 and TRBJ2-3; maybe TRBD1 (6 bases). There are 17 residues in the CDR3. Germline loops: CDR1 LGHNA, CDR2 YNFKEQ. V was shortened by 3 bases and J by 0 bases, with 16 bases between the two germline ends. The CDR3 nucleotides read TGTGCCAGCAGCCAGGTCGCAGGACAGAGAAGCACAGATACGCAGTATTTT. Amino acids: CASSQVAGQRSTDTQYF.

The chain recombines TRBV19 with TRBJ1-2; D gene uncertain. CDR3 length equals 14 residues. The germline V gene has CDR1 LNHDA and CDR2 SQIVND (reference sequence). Trimming shortened V by 1 base and J by 1 base, and 7 bases separated the two germline ends. DNA of the CDR3: TGTGCCAGTAGTATAGTGGCCAGTAACTATGGCTACACCTTC. As protein: CASSIVASNYGYTF.